The next 14 T cell receptor beta chains were all read from a single sample in a study of shared T cell receptors in the human thymus (dated by TCRdb to about 2021). Library preparation was by the immunoSEQ multiplex PCR assay. As stored in TCRdb, this immuneACCESS dataset retains in-frame rearrangements with V and J assigned. A fraction of the clones does not appear; measured against another copy, unresolved V genes explain less than half of the discrepancy, and the remainder lacks a known reason. Present in this sample are hundreds of thousands of clones, roughly 90% of which were seen just once. The top ten clones comprise roughly 0.0097% of the sample. The data also belong to a second study, concerning human thymus T cells.

Material: thymocytes. All receptors come from a boy under three years old with a congenital heart defect. Donor details come from another sample of the same person, matched by shared clones.

The chain recombines TRBV19 with TRBJ2-1; TRBD2 aligns across 10 bases. J gave up 4 bases and V 3 bases, and 6 bases lay outside the gene matches. Germline CDR1 is LNHDA and CDR2 is SQIVND (reference sequence). This CDR3 is 16 amino acids long. The CDR3 region is CASSMGELAGYNEQFF. In DNA form, the CDR3 reads TGTGCCAGTAGTATGGGAGAACTAGCGGGGTACAATGAGCAGTTCTTC.

The rearrangement joins TRBV29-1 to TRBJ1-2; D gene unclear. Per germline, CDR1 SQVTM and CDR2 ANQGSEA. Trimming took off 3 bases at V and 1 base at J, with 12 bases between the two ends. The CDR3 sequence is 14 residues long. In nucleotides, the CDR3 is TGCAGCGTTGATAGCCCAGACCTTAACTATGGCTACACCTTC. It codes for CSVDSPDLNYGYTF.

The chain carries TRBV9 and TRBJ2-3; 8 nucleotides align to TRBD2. Trimming removed 5 bases from V and 1 base from J; junction bases left unmatched: 3. The CDR3 totals 14 residues. Germline-derived CDR1 and CDR2 are SGDLS and YYNGEE. The CDR3 DNA reads TGTGCCAGCAGTTCCGGGAGGGGCACAGATACGCAGTATTTT. It codes for CASSSGRGTDTQYF.

The chain couples TRBV4-3 to TRBJ1-5; TRBD1 matches at 7 bases. The CDR3 is 15 residues long. With 2 bases clipped from V and 7 bases from J, the junction kept 8 bases outside the gene matches. The V gene's germline CDR1 is LGHNA and CDR2 YSLEER. The CDR3 region is CASSQRIQGGQPQHF. Written as DNA, the CDR3 is TGCGCCAGCAGCCAACGCATCCAGGGGGGCCAGCCCCAGCATTTT.

The chain carries TRBV7-2 and TRBJ2-5; 7 positions agree with TRBD2. Trimming took 1 base from V and 4 from J; bases not matched to a gene: 12. In germline, CDR1 is SGHTA, CDR2 FQGNSA. This CDR3 region has 17 residues. The CDR3 here is CASSLVWSGGVGETQYF. The CDR3 DNA sequence: TGTGCCAGCAGCTTAGTCTGGTCGGGAGGCGTGGGAGAGACCCAGTACTTC.

The rearrangement links TRBV9 to TRBJ2-4; TRBD1 agrees at 9 bases. V trimming: 4 bases; J trimming: 3 bases; junction bases outside the gene matches: 8. There are 16 residues in the CDR3. The V gene's germline CDR1 is SGDLS and CDR2 YYNGEE. CDR3 nucleotide sequence: TGTGCCAGCAGCCATCGGACAGGGGATGGCAAAAACATTCAGTACTTC. Encoded protein: CASSHRTGDGKNIQYF.

The chain carries TRBV29-1 and TRBJ1-2; D is uncertain. Trimming took off 4 bases at V and 0 bases at J, with 15 bases between the two ends. There are 15 residues in the CDR3. Germline V lookup: CDR1 SQVTM, CDR2 ANQGSEA. DNA for the CDR3: TGCAGCGTTGCCCCAGCGCCCGCATCTAACTATGGCTACACCTTC. It translates to CSVAPAPASNYGYTF.

This chain links TRBV15 with TRBJ1-5, with TRBD1 identical over 7 bases. The length of the CDR3 is 13 residues. The ends lost 6 bases at V and 3 bases at J; junction bases unmatched: 2. Germline V gene sequence: CDR1 LNHNV, CDR2 YYDKDF (reference sequence). CDR3 sequence reads: CATRQGFNQPQHF. The CDR3 coding sequence is TGTGCCACCAGACAGGGGTTCAATCAGCCCCAGCATTTT.

This rearrangement joins TRBV5-6 to TRBJ1-2, with D tentatively TRBD1 (6 bases). Germline V lookup: CDR1 SGHDT, CDR2 YYEEEE. The CDR3 is made up of 17 amino acids. Trimming left V 4 bases short and J 0 bases short, with 19 bases between. The CDR3: CASSTNLCQGTNYGYTF. Written as DNA, the CDR3 is TGTGCCAGCAGCACCAATTTATGTCAGGGGACTAACTATGGCTACACCTTC.

The table lists this clone with a few counts. The rearrangement joins TRBV18 to TRBJ2-1, with 14 bases matching TRBD2. The J segment lost 8 bases and the V segment lost 4 bases, leaving 7 bases of the junction unmatched. This CDR3 spans 16 amino acids. Germline CDR1 and CDR2: KGHSH and LQKENI. The CDR3, as DNA: TGTGCCAGCTCACTCCCGGGACTAGCGGGAGTGTATGAGCAGTTCTTC. Its protein is CASSLPGLAGVYEQFF.

The rearrangement uses TRBV20-1 and TRBJ2-7; D remains ambiguous. The germline CDR1 and CDR2 sequences are DFQATT and SNEGSKA (reference sequence). V shed 2 bases and J shed 12 bases, with 11 bases lying between them. There are 10 residues in the CDR3. The CDR3 loop is CSARSTGRYF. For the CDR3, the DNA is TGCAGTGCTAGATCGACGGGTCGGTACTTC.

The chain joins TRBV9 to TRBJ2-1; D might be TRBD1 (5 bases). CDR1 and CDR2 from the germline V gene are SGDLS and YYNGEE. Trimming pared 4 bases from V and 9 bases from J, leaving 20 bases between. CDR3 length: 15 amino acids. The CDR3 here is CASSPPTDTVPEQFF. Here the CDR3 DNA reads TGTGCCAGCAGCCCACCGACGGACACCGTGCCTGAGCAGTTCTTC.

This chain links TRBV5-1 with TRBJ2-3; 7 bases are a match to TRBD2. V gave up 0 bases and J gave up 0 bases; unmatched junction bases: 10. The CDR3 spans 18 residues. Germline V gene lookup returns CDR1 SGHRS and CDR2 YFSETQ. CDR3 sequence reads: CASSLEAQLATSTDTQYF. DNA for the CDR3: TGCGCCAGCAGCTTGGAAGCCCAACTAGCGACCAGCACAGATACGCAGTATTTT.

J is TRBJ2-7 and V is TRBV2; perhaps TRBD2 as D (6 bases). This CDR3 is built from 19 residues. Germline CDR1 SNHLY, CDR2 FYNNEI. Trimming removed 6 bases at V and 3 bases at J, with 30 bases between. CDR3 loop: CASSHQRASDLQRRYEQYF. CDR3 coding DNA: TGTGCCAGCAGCCATCAGAGGGCTAGCGACTTACAGAGGCGCTACGAGCAGTACTTC. Filled out from reference TRBV2 and TRBJ2-7, the complete variable domain reads EPEVTQTPSHQVTQMGQEVILRCVPISNHLYFYWYRQILGQKVEFLVSFYNNEISEKSEIFDDQFSVERPDGSNFTLKIRSTKLEDSAMYFCASSHQRASDLQRRYEQYFGPGTRLTVT.